A single sample is the source of the 18 T cell receptor beta chains below, sequenced in a study of human T cells and chemical hapten exposure. TCRdb re-analysed the RACE reads in MiXCR, keeping a single row per CDR3 protein. The sample holds tens of thousands of distinct CDR3 sequences, 11% seen once. Time point: patch test 3, about 24 weeks after DPC sensitization. The treatment: therapeutic diphenylcyclopropenone sensitization with weekly scalp DPC. The sample in question was whole blood, obtained in connection with sensitization to the hapten diphenylcyclopropenone (DPC). The receptors come from a woman aged 45 to 65 with alopecia areata. Some clones in this sample may be carry-over from other donors' samples.

The V call is TRBV19, the J call TRBJ2-2; the match to TRBD1 covers 7 bases. CDR3 length: 15 residues. CDR1 LNHDA and CDR2 SQIVND come from the germline V gene (reference sequence). V lost 6 bases to trimming and J lost 3 bases; unmatched junction nucleotides: 7. The CDR3 here is CASSRDSRYTGELFF. CDR3 bases: TGTGCCAGTAGCCGGGACAGTCGTTACACCGGGGAGCTGTTTTTT.

The rearrangement links TRBV7-9 to TRBJ1-2, with D hard to call. V was clipped by 2 bases and J by 0 bases, with 16 bases between them. This CDR3 region has 17 residues. Germline V CDR1 and CDR2: SEHNR, FQNEAQ (reference sequence). The chain's CDR3 is CASSLLGQADPNYGYTF. The CDR3 DNA follows: TGTGCCAGCAGCTTATTGGGCCAGGCCGACCCTAACTATGGCTACACCTTC.

The sample holds many counts of this clonotype. The chain links TRBV2 to TRBJ2-3, with D possibly TRBD2 on 6 matching bases. The V gene lost 4 bases and the J gene lost 5 bases, with 7 bases spanning the gap. The CDR3 totals 12 residues. CDR1 and CDR2 from the germline V gene are SNHLY and FYNNEI. CDR3 sequence (DNA): TGTGCCAGCAGTGCGGGAGAAGATACGCAGTATTTT. As protein: CASSAGEDTQYF.

V usage is TRBV7-8 and J usage is TRBJ1-1; 7 bases agree with TRBD1. The CDR3 extends over 13 amino acids. V lost 5 bases, J lost 10 bases, and 10 bases stayed unmatched. The germline gives CDR1 SGHVS, CDR2 FQNEAQ. CDR3 nucleotides: TGTGCCAGCAGCAACCGTCGTCCAGGGGGAGCTTTCTTT. Amino acid sequence: CASSNRRPGGAFF.

The chain combines TRBV10-2 with TRBJ1-3; TRBD1 is a possible D gene (5 bases). The CDR3 runs to 16 residues. The germline gives CDR1 WSHSY, CDR2 SAAADI. V dropped 6 bases and J dropped 0 bases, with 15 bases sitting between them. The CDR3 DNA is TGCGCCAGCAGAGACCCAGGGTGGAGCTCTGGAAACACCATATATTTT. It specifies CASRDPGWSSGNTIYF.

There are many counts of this clonotype. The DNA of the CDR3 is TGTGCCAGCAGCTCGGGACCTTTGGGCGAGCAGTACTTC. Its translation: CASSSGPLGEQYF. The chain uses TRBV5-8 and TRBJ2-7, with D perhaps matching TRBD1 or TRBD2 (5 bases each). V was cut by 3 bases and J by 6 bases, with 13 bases left in between. The CDR3 totals 13 residues. In germline, CDR1 is SGHTS, CDR2 YDEGEE.

This clonotype appeared many times. The V call is TRBV28, the J call TRBJ1-1; 8 positions agree with TRBD1. V shed 6 bases and J 8 bases; nucleotides not matched to a gene: 5. This CDR3 is built from 12 residues. The germline V gene has CDR1 MDHEN and CDR2 SYDVKM. CDR3 protein: CASRQGAEEAFF. CDR3 DNA: TGTGCCAGCAGGCAGGGGGCGGAAGAAGCTTTCTTT.

The chain joins TRBV6-2 or TRBV6-3 to TRBJ1-5; the match to TRBD1 covers 9 bases. Trimming removed 2 bases from V and 6 bases from J; junction bases left unmatched: 8. CDR1 is MNHEY, CDR2 SVGEGT, per germline. CDR3 length: 16 residues. CDR3 protein: CASSYRDRAGSQPQHF. The CDR3 DNA reads TGTGCCAGCAGTTACAGGGACAGGGCGGGAAGTCAGCCCCAGCATTTT.

This clonotype was detected a few times. V is TRBV5-4 and J is TRBJ2-3; 10 bases line up with TRBD2. The V gene's germline CDR1 is SGHNT and CDR2 YYREEE (reference sequence). V was clipped by 1 base and J by 6 bases; unmatched bases: 5. The CDR3 is 15 residues long. This CDR3 is CASSLSGGAADTQYF. CDR3 coding DNA: TGTGCCAGCAGCTTGAGCGGGGGGGCCGCCGATACGCAGTATTTT.

This clonotype has a count of ten or more. The chain links TRBV5-6 to TRBJ2-1; D tentatively fits TRBD1 or TRBD2 (5 bases each). This CDR3 comprises 14 residues. Per the germline V gene, CDR1 is SGHDT and CDR2 is YYEEEE. V lost 0 bases to trimming and J lost 6 bases, with 10 bases between them. CDR3 sequence (DNA): TGTGCCAGCAGCTTGGGACCGGGGCGCAATGAGCAGTTCTTC. Translation: CASSLGPGRNEQFF.

This sequence joins TRBV12-3 or TRBV12-4 and TRBJ2-1; 12 nucleotides match TRBD2. The ends lost 3 bases at V and 3 bases at J; junction bases unmatched: 12. The CDR3 sequence is 19 residues long. CDR3 DNA sequence: TGTGCCAGCAGTTTTGGGGCGACTAGCGGGAGTGGGCACTACAATGAGCAGTTCTTC. Translation: CASSFGATSGSGHYNEQFF.

This clonotype showed up many times. The chain carries TRBV12-3 or TRBV12-4 and TRBJ2-6; D may be TRBD1 (5 bases). V lost 1 base and J 0 bases, leaving 10 bases between the germline ends. The CDR3 runs 17 residues. CDR3 protein: CASSLGQGGSGANVLTF. The CDR3 DNA reads as TGTGCCAGCAGTTTAGGCCAGGGCGGCTCTGGGGCCAACGTCCTGACTTTC.

This CDR3 is CAISEVSLGPQHF. The CDR3 region has the DNA TGTGCCATCAGTGAGGTGAGCCTCGGGCCCCAGCATTTT. This chain links TRBV10-3 with TRBJ1-5; D is undetermined. CDR3 length: 13 amino acids. Trimming stripped 2 bases from V and 9 bases from J, with 11 bases between. Germline lookup yields CDR1 ENHRY and CDR2 SYGVKD.

This chain connects TRBV20-1 to TRBJ1-1; D not certain. V was shortened by 0 bases and J by 3 bases, with 8 bases between the two germline ends. Per germline, CDR1 DFQATT and CDR2 SNEGSKA (reference sequence). The CDR3 loop spans 13 amino acids. The CDR3 bases are TGCAGTGCTAGAGAGGAGGTATACACTGAAGCTTTCTTT. Its translation is CSAREEVYTEAFF.

At least ten counts were recorded for this clonotype. V and J are TRBV27 and TRBJ1-1; 10 nucleotides match TRBD1. The germline gives CDR1 MNHEY, CDR2 SMNVEV (reference sequence). The CDR3 consists of 13 residues. J gave up 3 bases and V 6 bases, and 1 base lay outside the gene matches. In DNA form, the CDR3 reads TGTGCCAGCAGCGGGACAGGGGACACTGAAGCTTTCTTT. Translating gives CASSGTGDTEAFF.

This clonotype was recorded many times. V is TRBV12-3 or TRBV12-4 and J is TRBJ1-5; the D gene is possibly TRBD1 (6 bases). The CDR3 sequence is 15 residues long. V lost 5 bases to trimming and J lost 5 bases, with 16 bases between them. CDR3 sequence reads: CASSPRQAPDQPQHF. The DNA of the CDR3 is TGTGCCAGCAGTCCCCGACAGGCCCCTGATCAGCCCCAGCATTTT.

The V call is TRBV20-1, the J call TRBJ2-7, with D unclear. With 2 bases removed from V and 1 base from J, the gap between germline ends came to 9 bases. In germline, CDR1 is DFQATT, CDR2 SNEGSKA (reference sequence). This CDR3 has 13 residues. CDR3 loop: CSARLWRSYEQYF. CDR3 DNA: TGCAGTGCTAGATTATGGCGATCCTACGAGCAGTACTTC.

This clonotype was recorded many times. The chain couples TRBV7-2 to TRBJ1-2, with 8 nucleotides matching TRBD1. Unmatched junction bases numbered 9, after V lost 3 bases and J lost 6 bases. Germline lookup yields CDR1 SGHTA and CDR2 FQGNSA. There are 15 residues in the CDR3. The CDR3 region has the DNA TGTGCCAGCAGCTTCTACGGACAGGGCGAAAATGGCTACACCTTC. Translating gives CASSFYGQGENGYTF.